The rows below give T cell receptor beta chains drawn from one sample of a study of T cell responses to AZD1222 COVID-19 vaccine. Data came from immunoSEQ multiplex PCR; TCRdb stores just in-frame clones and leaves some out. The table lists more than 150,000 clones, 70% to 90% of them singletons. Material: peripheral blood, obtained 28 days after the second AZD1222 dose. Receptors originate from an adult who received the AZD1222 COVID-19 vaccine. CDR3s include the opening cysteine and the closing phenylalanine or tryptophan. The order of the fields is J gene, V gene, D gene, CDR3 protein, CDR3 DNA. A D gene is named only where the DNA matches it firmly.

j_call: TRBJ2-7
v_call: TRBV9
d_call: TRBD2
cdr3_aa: CASSPGGLSKIYEQYF
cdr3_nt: TGTGCCAGCAGTCCGGGAGGTCTCTCTAAAATCTACGAGCAGTACTTC

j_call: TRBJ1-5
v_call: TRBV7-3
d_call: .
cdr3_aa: CASSKGGHQPQHF
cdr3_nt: TGTGCCAGCAGCAAAGGGGGGCATCAGCCCCAGCATTTT

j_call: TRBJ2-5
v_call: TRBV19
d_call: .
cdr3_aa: CASSQMWSEIVGETQYF
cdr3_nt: TGTGCCAGTAGTCAGATGTGGTCCGAGATTGTCGGAGAGACCCAGTACTTC

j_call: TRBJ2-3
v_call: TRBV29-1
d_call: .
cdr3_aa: CSEQGGTDTQYF
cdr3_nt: TGCAGCGAACAGGGAGGCACAGATACGCAGTATTTT

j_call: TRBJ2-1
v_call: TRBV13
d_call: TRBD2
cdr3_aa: CASSLSPSGLSYNEQFF
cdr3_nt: TGTGCCAGCAGCTTATCCCCTAGCGGTCTATCCTACAATGAGCAGTTCTTC

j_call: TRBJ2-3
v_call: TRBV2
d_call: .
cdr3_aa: CARLVSDTQYF
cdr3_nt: TGTGCCAGACTAGTTTCCGATACGCAGTATTTT

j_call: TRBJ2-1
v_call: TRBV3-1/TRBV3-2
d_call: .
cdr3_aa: CASSPPSARGHEQFF
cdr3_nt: TGTGCCAGCAGCCCTCCTAGCGCCCGAGGTCATGAGCAGTTCTTC

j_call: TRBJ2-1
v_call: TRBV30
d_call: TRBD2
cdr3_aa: CAWSVSGSPHNEQFF
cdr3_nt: TGTGCCTGGAGTGTTAGCGGGAGCCCCCACAATGAGCAGTTCTTC

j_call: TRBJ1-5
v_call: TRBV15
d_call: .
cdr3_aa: CATSRRGDHQPQHF
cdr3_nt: TGTGCCACCAGCAGGAGAGGGGACCATCAGCCCCAGCATTTT

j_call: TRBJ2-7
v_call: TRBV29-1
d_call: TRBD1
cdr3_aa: CSAGGGQGLYEQYF
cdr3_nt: TGCAGCGCTGGGGGGGGACAGGGGCTCTACGAGCAGTACTTC

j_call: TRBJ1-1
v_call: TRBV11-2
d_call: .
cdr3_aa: CASSLVNRPGEAFF
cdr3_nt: TGTGCCAGCAGCTTAGTAAATCGGCCGGGTGAAGCTTTCTTT

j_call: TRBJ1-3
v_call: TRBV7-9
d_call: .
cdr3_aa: CASSPREDTIYF
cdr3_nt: TGTGCCAGCAGCCCTCGAGAGGACACCATATATTTT

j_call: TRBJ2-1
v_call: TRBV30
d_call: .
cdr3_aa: CAWTSGGLNNEQFF
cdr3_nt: TGTGCCTGGACCTCGGGCGGGCTCAACAATGAGCAGTTCTTC

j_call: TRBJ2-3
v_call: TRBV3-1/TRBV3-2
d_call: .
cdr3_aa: CASIKSAEENTQYF
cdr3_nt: TGTGCCAGCATAAAATCCGCGGAGGAAAATACGCAGTATTTT

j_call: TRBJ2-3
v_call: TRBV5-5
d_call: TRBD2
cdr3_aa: CASSETSRGDTQYF
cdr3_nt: TGTGCCAGCAGCGAGACTAGCCGGGGTGATACGCAGTATTTT

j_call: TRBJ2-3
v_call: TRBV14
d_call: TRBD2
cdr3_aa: CASKAGLGVVDTQYF
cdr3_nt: TGTGCCAGCAAAGCGGGACTAGGCGTAGTAGATACGCAGTATTTT

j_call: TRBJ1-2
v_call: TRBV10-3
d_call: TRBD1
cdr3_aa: CAISAGTGRNYGYTF
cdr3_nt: TGTGCCATCAGTGCCGGGACAGGACGAAACTATGGCTACACCTTC

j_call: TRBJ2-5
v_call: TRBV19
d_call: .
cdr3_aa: CASSQNPASAQETQYF
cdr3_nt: TGTGCCAGTAGTCAGAACCCGGCTAGCGCCCAAGAGACCCAGTACTTC

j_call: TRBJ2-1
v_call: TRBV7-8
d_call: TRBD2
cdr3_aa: CASSKTSGRGGTSEQFF
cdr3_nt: TGTGCCAGCAGCAAGACTAGCGGGCGAGGGGGGACCAGTGAGCAGTTCTTC

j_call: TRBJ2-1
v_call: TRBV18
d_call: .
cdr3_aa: CASSPGSSYNEQFF
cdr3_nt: TGTGCCAGCTCACCAGGGAGCTCCTACAATGAGCAGTTCTTC

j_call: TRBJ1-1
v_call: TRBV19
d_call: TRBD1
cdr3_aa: CASSIGSGGNTEAFF
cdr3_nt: TGTGCCAGTAGTATAGGGTCAGGGGGCAACACTGAAGCTTTCTTT

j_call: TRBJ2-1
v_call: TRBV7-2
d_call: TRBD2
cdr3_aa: CASSVEASGRAGNEKFF
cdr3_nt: TGTGCCAGCAGCGTAGAAGCGAGCGGGAGGGCCGGAAATGAGAAGTTCTTC